A single sample is the source of the 9 T cell receptor beta chains below, sequenced in a study of low-dose radiotherapy and immunotherapy resistance in tumors. Time point here: after trial treatment. Treatment indicated: LDRT plus nivolumab, ipilimumab, low-dose cyclophosphamide and aspirin (RACIN trial). Covering alpha and beta chains, TRAV- and TRBV-specific primers were used for the first-strand cDNA. TCRs were put through roughly 20 PCR cycles of amplification with Phusion. A constant-region primer and the V-primer adapter served as the primer pair. TCRdb re-called the reads with MiXCR, one entry per CDR3 protein. The sample includes some 46,000 distinct CDR3 sequences, 25% to 30% seen only once; the top ten take roughly a tenth. The sequencing used PBMCs, collected after low-dose radiotherapy plus immunotherapy. The receptors shown here come from a male donor with prostate cancer.

The table lists this clonotype with many counts. As DNA, the CDR3 is TGTGCCAGCAGCCAAGAAGGAGCGGGAGGGCCGAACATTCAGTACTTC. Translated, it gives CASSQEGAGGPNIQYF. The rearrangement joins TRBV4-2 to TRBJ2-4, with 10 bases that match TRBD2. J lost 7 bases, V lost 0 bases, and 6 bases had no gene match. Germline CDR1 reads LGHNA; CDR2 reads YNFKEQ. CDR3 length equals 16 residues.

A word on this clonotype: One junction end disagrees with the germline gene, perhaps due to a read error. V gene TRBV5-1 combines with J gene TRBJ2-1; 8 nucleotides agree with TRBD2. Germline values: CDR1 SGHRS, CDR2 YFSETQ. CDR3 length: 15 residues. DNA for the CDR3: TGCGCCAGCAAGGTAGGCAGCGGGAGTGGCAATGTGCAGTTCTTC. The encoded protein is CASKVGSGSGNVQFF.

Many counts were recorded for this clonotype. The J gene is TRBJ1-5, the V gene TRBV5-6; 7 nucleotides agree with TRBD1. Germline CDR1 is SGHDT and CDR2 is YYEEEE. Trimming took 4 bases from V and 0 from J; bases not matched to a gene: 4. This CDR3 has 15 residues. The CDR3 sequence is CASSKGQNSNQPQHF. The DNA for the CDR3 is TGTGCCAGCAGCAAGGGACAGAATAGCAATCAGCCCCAGCATTTT.

At least ten counts were recorded for this clonotype. The chain couples TRBV7-9 to TRBJ2-1; perhaps D is TRBD1 or TRBD2 (6 bases each). CDR3 length equals 13 residues. Germline V gene lookup returns CDR1 SEHNR and CDR2 FQNEAQ (reference sequence). The ends were cut back, 5 bases at V and 12 bases at J, with 17 bases in the middle. The CDR3 here is CASSLGPGGGQFF. The DNA for the CDR3 is TGTGCCAGCAGCCTCGGACCCGGAGGGGGGCAGTTCTTC.

This clonotype showed up just a few times. V and J are TRBV11-2 and TRBJ2-7, with 9 bases matching TRBD2. Germline CDR1 is SGHAT and CDR2 is FQNNGV. CDR3 length: 15 residues. Trimming took 3 bases from V and 2 from J; bases not matched to a gene: 5. Here the CDR3 DNA reads TGTGCCAGCAGCTTTGGGGCTAGCGGGACCTACGAGCAGTACTTC. Protein: CASSFGASGTYEQYF. Full variable domain (rest looked up from reference TRBV11-2 and TRBJ2-7): EAGVAQSPRYKIIEKRQSVAFWCNPISGHATLYWYQQILGQGPKLLIQFQNNGVVDDSQLPKDRFSAERLKGVDSTLKIQPAKLEDSAVYLCASSFGASGTYEQYFGPGTRLTVT.

This clonotype was recorded at least ten times. The genes are TRBV4-1 and TRBJ2-1; no clear D. CDR3 length: 17 amino acids. Germline V gene lookup returns CDR1 MGHRA and CDR2 YSYEKL. Trimming removed 1 base from V and 4 bases from J, with 17 bases in between. CDR3 amino acids: CASSQVLRVEAYNEQFF. The CDR3 region has the DNA TGCGCCAGCAGCCAAGTGCTTAGGGTCGAGGCTTACAATGAGCAGTTCTTC.

This clonotype was seen ten or more times. The rearrangement uses TRBV19 and TRBJ1-4, with D unresolved. Germline V gives CDR1 LNHDA, CDR2 SQIVND (reference sequence). The CDR3 loop spans 15 amino acids. Deletions cut 7 bases from V and 8 bases from J, with 20 bases between. CDR3 DNA sequence: TGTGCCAGTACCTCATATGGTCCCTTTCGAGAAAAACTGTTTTTT. Its translation is CASTSYGPFREKLFF.

As regards this clonotype: Only one base separates this from a far larger clonotype, so it likely reflects a read error. The rearrangement joins TRBV7-9 to TRBJ1-5; tentative D call: TRBD1 (6 bases). The CDR3 has 15 residues. Germline CDR1 and CDR2: SEHNR and FQNEAQ (reference sequence). In nucleotides, the CDR3 is TGCGCCAGCAGCCCGATAGGGGGGCCTAATCAGCCCCAGCATTTT. Amino acid sequence: CASSPIGGPNQPQHF.

The table lists this clonotype with a few counts. One base away lies a much larger clone, so this may be a sequencing read error. Since no conserved phenylalanine or tryptophan closes the CDR3, a read error is the likely cause. The chain links TRBV18 to TRBJ2-7; 7 bases align to TRBD1. From germline, CDR1 is KGHSH and CDR2 LQKENI. V gave up 3 bases and J gave up 4 bases; unmatched junction bases: 6. This CDR3 spans 14 amino acids. In nucleotides, the CDR3 is TGTGCCAGCTCACCCAGACAGGGAAATTACGAGCAGTACTTG. Translating gives CASSPRQGNYEQYL.